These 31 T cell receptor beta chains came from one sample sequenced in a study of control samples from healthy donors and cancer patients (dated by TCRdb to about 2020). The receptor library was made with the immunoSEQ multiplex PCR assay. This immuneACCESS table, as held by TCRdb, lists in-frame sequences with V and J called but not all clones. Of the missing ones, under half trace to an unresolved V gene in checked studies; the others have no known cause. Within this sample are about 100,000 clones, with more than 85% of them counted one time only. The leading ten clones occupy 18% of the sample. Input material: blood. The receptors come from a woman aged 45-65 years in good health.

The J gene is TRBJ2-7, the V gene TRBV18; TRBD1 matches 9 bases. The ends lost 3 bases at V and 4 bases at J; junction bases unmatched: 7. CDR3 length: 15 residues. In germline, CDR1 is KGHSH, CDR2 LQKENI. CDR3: CASSPSQDRGYEQYV. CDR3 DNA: TGTGCCAGCTCACCTTCCCAGGACAGGGGATACGAGCAGTACGTC.

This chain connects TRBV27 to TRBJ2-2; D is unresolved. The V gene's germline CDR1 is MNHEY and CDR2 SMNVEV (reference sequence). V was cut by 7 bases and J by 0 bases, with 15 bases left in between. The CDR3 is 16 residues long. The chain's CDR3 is CASNHEWSTNTGELFF. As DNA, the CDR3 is TGTGCCAGCAACCACGAATGGAGCACGAACACCGGGGAGCTGTTTTTT.

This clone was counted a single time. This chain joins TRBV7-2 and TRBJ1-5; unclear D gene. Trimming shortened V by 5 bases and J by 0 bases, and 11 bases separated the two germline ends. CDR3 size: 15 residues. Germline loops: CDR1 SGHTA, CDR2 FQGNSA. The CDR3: CASSPPPYSNQPQHF. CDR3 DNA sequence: TGTGCCAGCAGCCCGCCCCCATATAGCAATCAGCCCCAGCATTTT.

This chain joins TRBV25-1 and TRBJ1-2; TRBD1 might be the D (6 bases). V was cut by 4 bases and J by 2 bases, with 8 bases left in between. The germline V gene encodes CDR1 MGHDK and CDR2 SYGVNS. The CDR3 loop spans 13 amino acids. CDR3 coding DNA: TGTGCCAGCAGTGTTGGACAGAACTATGGCTACACCTTC. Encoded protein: CASSVGQNYGYTF.

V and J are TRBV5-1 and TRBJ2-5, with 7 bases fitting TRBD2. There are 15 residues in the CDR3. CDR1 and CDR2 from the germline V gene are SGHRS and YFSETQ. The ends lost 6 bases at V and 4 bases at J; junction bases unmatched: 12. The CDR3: CASTRGFSGGETQYF. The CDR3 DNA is TGCGCCAGCACACGAGGGTTCTCGGGGGGAGAGACCCAGTACTTC.

CDR3: CASSRFLAGRDNNEQFF. The CDR3 DNA is TGCGCCAGCAGTCGCTTCCTCGCCGGCCGGGATAACAATGAGCAGTTCTTC. V gene TRBV5-1 combines with J gene TRBJ2-1, with a tentative D call TRBD2 (5 bases). The CDR3 has 17 amino acids. Trimming pared 5 bases from V and 5 bases from J, leaving 23 bases between. The germline V gene has CDR1 SGHRS and CDR2 YFSETQ.

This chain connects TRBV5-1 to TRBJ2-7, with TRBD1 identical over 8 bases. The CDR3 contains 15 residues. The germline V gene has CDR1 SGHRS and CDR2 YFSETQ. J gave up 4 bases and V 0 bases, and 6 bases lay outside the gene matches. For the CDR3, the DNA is TGCGCCAGCAGCTTGGCCCCGACAGGGGCGTACGAGCAGTACGTC. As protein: CASSLAPTGAYEQYV.

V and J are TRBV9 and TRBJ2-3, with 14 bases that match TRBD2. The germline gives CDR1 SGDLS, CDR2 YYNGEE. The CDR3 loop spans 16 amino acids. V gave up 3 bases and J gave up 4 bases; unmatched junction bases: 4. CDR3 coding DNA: TGTGCCAGCAGCGCCGGACTAGCGGGAGGCTCAGATACGCAGTATTTT. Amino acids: CASSAGLAGGSDTQYF.

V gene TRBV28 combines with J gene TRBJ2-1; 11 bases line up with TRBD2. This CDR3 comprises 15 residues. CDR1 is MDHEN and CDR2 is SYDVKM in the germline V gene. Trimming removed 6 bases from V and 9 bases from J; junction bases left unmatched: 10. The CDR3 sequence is CASRPGLAGGGEQFF. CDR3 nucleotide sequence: TGTGCCAGCAGACCCGGCCTAGCGGGGGGTGGTGAGCAGTTCTTC. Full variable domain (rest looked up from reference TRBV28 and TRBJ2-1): DVKVTQSSRYLVKRTGEKVFLECVQDMDHENMFWYRQDPGLGLRLIYFSYDVKMKEKGDIPEGYSVSREKKERFSLILESASTNQTSMYLCASRPGLAGGGEQFFGPGTRLTVL.

The DNA for the CDR3 is TGCGCCAGCAGCCCGGACTCGGATAGCAATCAGCCCCAGCATTTT. As protein: CASSPDSDSNQPQHF. The chain recombines TRBV5-1 with TRBJ1-5; D call uncertain. Germline V gives CDR1 SGHRS, CDR2 YFSETQ. V was trimmed by 4 bases and J by 0 bases, leaving 11 bases between them. This CDR3 region has 15 residues.

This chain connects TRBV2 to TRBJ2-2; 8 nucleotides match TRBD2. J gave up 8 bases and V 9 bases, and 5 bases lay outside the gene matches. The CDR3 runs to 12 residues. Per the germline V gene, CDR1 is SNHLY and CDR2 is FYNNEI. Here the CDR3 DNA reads TGTGCCAGTAGGGCTAGCGGGGGGGAGCTGTTTTTT. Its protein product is CASRASGGELFF. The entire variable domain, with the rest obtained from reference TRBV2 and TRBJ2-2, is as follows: EPEVTQTPSHQVTQMGQEVILRCVPISNHLYFYWYRQILGQKVEFLVSFYNNEISEKSEIFDDQFSVERPDGSNFTLKIRSTKLEDSAMYFCASRASGGELFFGEGSRLTVL.

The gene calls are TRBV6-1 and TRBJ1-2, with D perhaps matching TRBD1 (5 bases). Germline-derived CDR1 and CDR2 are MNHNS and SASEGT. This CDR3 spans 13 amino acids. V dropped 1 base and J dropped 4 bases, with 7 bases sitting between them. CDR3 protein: CASSEGGSYGYTF. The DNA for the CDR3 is TGTGCCAGCAGTGAAGGGGGCAGCTATGGCTACACCTTC.

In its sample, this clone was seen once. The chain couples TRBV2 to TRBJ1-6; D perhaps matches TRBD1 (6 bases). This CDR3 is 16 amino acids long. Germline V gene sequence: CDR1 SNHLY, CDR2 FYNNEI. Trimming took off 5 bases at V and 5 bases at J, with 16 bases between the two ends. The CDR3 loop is CASSFGQTGHNSPLHF. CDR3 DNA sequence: TGTGCCAGCAGTTTCGGTCAGACAGGACATAATTCACCCCTCCACTTT.

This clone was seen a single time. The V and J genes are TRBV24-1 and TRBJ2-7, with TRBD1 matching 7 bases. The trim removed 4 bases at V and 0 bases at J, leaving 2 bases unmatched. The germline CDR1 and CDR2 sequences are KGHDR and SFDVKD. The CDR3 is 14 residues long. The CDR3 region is CATSEGTVSYEQYV. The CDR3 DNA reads TGTGCCACCAGTGAGGGGACAGTCTCCTACGAGCAGTACGTC.

The CDR3 bases are TGTGCCAGCAGGGAGACAGGAGGGAACACTGAAGCTTTCTTT. This codes for CASRETGGNTEAFF. The rearrangement joins TRBV2 to TRBJ1-1, with D tentatively TRBD1 (6 bases). The germline V gene encodes CDR1 SNHLY and CDR2 FYNNEI. There are 14 residues in the CDR3. V gave up 6 bases and J gave up 1 base, with 12 bases separating them. The full variable domain, completed using reference TRBV2 and TRBJ1-1, is EPEVTQTPSHQVTQMGQEVILRCVPISNHLYFYWYRQILGQKVEFLVSFYNNEISEKSEIFDDQFSVERPDGSNFTLKIRSTKLEDSAMYFCASRETGGNTEAFFGQGTRLTVV.

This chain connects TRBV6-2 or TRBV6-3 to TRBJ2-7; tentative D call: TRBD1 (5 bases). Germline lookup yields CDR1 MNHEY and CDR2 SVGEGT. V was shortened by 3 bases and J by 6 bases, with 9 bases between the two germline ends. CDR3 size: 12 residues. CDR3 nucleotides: TGTGCCAGCAGTTATCAGGGCACCGAGCAGTACGTC. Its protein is CASSYQGTEQYV.

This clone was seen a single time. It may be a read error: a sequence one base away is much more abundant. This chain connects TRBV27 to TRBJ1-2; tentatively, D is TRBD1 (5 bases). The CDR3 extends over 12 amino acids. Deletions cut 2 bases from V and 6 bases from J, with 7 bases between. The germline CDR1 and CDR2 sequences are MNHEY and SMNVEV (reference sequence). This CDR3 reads CASSLGGDGYTF. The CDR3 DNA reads TGTGCCAGCAGTTTAGGGGGAGATGGCTACACCTTC.

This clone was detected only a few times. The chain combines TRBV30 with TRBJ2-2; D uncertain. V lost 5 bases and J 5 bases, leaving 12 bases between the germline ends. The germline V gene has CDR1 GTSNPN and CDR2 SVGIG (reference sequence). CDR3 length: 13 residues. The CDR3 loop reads CAWDPVETGELFF. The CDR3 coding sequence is TGTGCCTGGGATCCGGTCGAAACCGGGGAGCTGTTTTTT.

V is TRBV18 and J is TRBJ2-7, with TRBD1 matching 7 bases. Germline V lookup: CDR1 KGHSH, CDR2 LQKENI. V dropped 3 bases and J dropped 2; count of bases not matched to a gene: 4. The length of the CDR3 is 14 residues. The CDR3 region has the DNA TGTGCCAGCTCACCGGGGACAGAACCCTACGAGCAGTACGTC. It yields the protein CASSPGTEPYEQYV.

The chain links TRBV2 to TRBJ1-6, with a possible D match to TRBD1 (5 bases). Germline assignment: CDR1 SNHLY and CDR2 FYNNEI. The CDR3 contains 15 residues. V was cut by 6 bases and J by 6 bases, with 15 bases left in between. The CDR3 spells CASRAVDSRNSPLHF. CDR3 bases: TGTGCCAGCAGAGCTGTCGACAGCCGTAATTCACCCCTCCACTTT.

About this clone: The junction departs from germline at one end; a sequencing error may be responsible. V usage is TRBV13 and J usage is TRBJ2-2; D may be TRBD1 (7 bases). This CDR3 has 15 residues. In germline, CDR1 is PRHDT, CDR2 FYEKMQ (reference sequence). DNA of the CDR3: TGTGCCAGCAGCTGGACAGGACTAAACACCTGGGAGCTGTTTTTT. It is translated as CASSWTGLNTWELFF.

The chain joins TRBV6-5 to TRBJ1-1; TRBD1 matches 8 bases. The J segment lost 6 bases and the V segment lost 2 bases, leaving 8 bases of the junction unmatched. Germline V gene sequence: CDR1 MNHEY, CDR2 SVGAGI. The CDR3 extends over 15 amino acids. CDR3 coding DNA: TGTGCCAGCAGTTACCCCGGACAGGGCTCAGCTGAAGCTTTCTTT. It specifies CASSYPGQGSAEAFF.

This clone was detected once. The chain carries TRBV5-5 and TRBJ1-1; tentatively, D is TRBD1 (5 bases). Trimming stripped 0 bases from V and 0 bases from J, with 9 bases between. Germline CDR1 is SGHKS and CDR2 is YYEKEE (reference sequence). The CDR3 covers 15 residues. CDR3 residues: CASSLAGGMNTEAFF. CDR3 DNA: TGTGCCAGCAGCTTGGCCGGGGGGATGAACACTGAAGCTTTCTTT.

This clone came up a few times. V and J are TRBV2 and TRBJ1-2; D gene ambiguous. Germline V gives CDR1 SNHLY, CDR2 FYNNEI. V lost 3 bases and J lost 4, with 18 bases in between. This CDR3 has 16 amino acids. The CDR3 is CASSEVPLSDLYGYTF. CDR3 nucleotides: TGTGCCAGCAGTGAGGTGCCTCTATCCGATCTCTATGGCTACACCTTC.

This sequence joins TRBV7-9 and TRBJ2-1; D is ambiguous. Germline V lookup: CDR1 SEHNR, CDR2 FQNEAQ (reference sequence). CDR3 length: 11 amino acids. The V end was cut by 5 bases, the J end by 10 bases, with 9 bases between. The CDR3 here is CASSPLAEQFF. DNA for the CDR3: TGTGCCAGCAGCCCCCTGGCAGAGCAGTTCTTC.

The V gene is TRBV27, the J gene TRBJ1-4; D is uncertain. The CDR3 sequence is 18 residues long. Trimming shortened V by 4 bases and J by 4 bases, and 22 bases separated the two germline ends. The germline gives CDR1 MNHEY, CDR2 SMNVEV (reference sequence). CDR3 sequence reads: CASSSAAGAFNLNEKLFF. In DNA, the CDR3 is TGTGCCAGCAGTTCGGCGGCAGGAGCTTTTAACCTTAATGAAAAACTGTTTTTT.

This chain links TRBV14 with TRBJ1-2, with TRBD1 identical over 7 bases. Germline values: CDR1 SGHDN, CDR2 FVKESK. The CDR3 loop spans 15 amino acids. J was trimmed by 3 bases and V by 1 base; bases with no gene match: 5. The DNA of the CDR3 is TGTGCCAGCAGCCAAGGTCTTGGGACAGACTATGGCTACACCTTC. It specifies CASSQGLGTDYGYTF.

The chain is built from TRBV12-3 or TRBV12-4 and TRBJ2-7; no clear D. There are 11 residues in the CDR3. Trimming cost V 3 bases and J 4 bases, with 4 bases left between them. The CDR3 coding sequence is TGTGCCAGCAGTTTCGGGTACGAGCAGTACGTC. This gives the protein CASSFGYEQYV.

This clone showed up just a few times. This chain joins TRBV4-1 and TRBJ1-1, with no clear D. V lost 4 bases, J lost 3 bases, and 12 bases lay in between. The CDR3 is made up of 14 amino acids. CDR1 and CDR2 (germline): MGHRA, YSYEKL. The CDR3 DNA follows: TGCGCCAGCAGCCTCAAGGCGCGGGACACTGAAGCTTTCTTT. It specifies CASSLKARDTEAFF.

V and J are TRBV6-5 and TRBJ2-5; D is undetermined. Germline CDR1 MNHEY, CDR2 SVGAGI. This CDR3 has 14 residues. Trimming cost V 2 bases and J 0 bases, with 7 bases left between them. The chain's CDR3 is CASSYVVNQETQYF. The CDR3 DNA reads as TGTGCCAGCAGTTACGTGGTGAACCAAGAGACCCAGTACTTC.

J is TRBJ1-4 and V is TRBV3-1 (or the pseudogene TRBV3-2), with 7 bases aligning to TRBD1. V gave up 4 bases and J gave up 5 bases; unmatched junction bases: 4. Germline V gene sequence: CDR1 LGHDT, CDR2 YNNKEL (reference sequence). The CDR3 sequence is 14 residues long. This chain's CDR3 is CASSLRDSNEKLFF. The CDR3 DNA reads TGTGCCAGCAGCCTACGGGACAGCAATGAAAAACTGTTTTTT.